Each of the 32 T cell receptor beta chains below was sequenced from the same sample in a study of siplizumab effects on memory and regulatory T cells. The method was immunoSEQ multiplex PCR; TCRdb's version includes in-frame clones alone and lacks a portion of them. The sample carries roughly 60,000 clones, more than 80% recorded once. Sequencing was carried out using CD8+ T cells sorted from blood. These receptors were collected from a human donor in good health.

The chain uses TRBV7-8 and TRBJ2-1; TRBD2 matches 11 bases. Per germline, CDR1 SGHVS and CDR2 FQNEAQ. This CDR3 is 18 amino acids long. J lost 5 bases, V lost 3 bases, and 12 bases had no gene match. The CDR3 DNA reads TGTGCCAGCAGCTTTTTCACTAGCGGGAGTACTTCTAACAATGAGCAGTTCTTC. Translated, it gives CASSFFTSGSTSNNEQFF.

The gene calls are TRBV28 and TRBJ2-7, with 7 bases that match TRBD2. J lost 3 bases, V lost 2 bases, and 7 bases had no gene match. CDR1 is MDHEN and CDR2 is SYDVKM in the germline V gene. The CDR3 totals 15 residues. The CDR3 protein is CASSLRELAVYEQYF. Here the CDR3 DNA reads TGTGCCAGCAGTTTACGGGAGCTAGCGGTCTACGAGCAGTACTTC.

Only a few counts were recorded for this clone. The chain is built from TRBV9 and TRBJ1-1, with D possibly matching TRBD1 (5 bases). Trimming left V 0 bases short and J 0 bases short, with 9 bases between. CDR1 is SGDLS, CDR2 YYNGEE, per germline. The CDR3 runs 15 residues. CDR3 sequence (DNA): TGTGCCAGCAGCGTAGCCGGGGGTTTGAACACTGAAGCTTTCTTT. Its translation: CASSVAGGLNTEAFF.

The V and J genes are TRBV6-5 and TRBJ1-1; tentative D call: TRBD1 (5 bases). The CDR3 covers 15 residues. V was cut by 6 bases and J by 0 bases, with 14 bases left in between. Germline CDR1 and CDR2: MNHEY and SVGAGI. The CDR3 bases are TGTGCCAGCAGACTCAGGGTTTCCATGAACACTGAAGCTTTCTTT. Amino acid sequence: CASRLRVSMNTEAFF.

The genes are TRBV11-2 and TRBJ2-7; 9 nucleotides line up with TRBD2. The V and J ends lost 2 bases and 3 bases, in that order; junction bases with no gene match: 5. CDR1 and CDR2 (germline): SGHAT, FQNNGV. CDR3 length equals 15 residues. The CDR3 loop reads CASSLSASGIYEQYF. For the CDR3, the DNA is TGTGCCAGCAGCTTATCGGCTAGCGGGATCTACGAGCAGTACTTC.

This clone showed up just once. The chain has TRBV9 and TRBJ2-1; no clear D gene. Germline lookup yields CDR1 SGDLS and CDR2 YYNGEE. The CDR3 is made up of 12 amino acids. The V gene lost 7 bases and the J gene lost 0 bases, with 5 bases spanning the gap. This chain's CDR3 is CASESSYNEQFF. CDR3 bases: TGTGCCAGCGAGAGCTCCTACAATGAGCAGTTCTTC. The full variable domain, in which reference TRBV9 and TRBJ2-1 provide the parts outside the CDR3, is DSGVTQTPKHLITATGQRVTLRCSPRSGDLSVYWYQQSLDQGLQFLIQYYNGEERAKGNILERFSAQQFPDLHSELNLSSLELGDSALYFCASESSYNEQFFGPGTRLTVL.

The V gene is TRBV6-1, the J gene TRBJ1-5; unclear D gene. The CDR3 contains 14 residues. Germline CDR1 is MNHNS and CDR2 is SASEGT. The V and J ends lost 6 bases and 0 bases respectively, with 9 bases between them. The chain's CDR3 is CASSPHYSNQPQHF. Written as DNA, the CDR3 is TGTGCCAGCAGCCCCCATTATAGCAATCAGCCCCAGCATTTT.

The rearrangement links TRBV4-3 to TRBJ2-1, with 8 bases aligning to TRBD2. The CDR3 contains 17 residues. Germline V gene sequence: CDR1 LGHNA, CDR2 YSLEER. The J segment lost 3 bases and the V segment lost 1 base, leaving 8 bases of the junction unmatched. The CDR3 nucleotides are TGCGCCAGCAGCCAAGTTGAGGTAGCGGGATACTACAATGAGCAGTTCTTC. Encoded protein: CASSQVEVAGYYNEQFF.

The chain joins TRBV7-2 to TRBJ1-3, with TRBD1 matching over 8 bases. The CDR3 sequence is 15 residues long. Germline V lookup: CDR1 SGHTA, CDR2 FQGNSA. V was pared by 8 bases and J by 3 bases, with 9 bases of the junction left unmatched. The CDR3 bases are TGTGCCAGCCAAACCAGGGGGCATAATGGAAACACCATATATTTT. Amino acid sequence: CASQTRGHNGNTIYF.

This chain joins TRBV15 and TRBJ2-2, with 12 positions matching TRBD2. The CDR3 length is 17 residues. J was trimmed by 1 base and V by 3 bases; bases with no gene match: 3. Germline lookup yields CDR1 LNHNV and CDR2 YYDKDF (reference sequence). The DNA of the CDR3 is TGTGCCACCAGCAGCGGGACTAGCGGGTTGAACACCGGGGAGCTGTTTTTT. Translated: CATSSGTSGLNTGELFF.

CDR3 coding DNA: TGTGCCAGCAGTGCGACAGGGACAGGGTCTTACGAGCAGTACTTC. It is translated as CASSATGTGSYEQYF. V gene TRBV2 combines with J gene TRBJ2-7; TRBD1 aligns across 9 bases. CDR3 length: 15 residues. The ends lost 4 bases at V and 4 bases at J; junction bases unmatched: 8. Germline lookup yields CDR1 SNHLY and CDR2 FYNNEI.

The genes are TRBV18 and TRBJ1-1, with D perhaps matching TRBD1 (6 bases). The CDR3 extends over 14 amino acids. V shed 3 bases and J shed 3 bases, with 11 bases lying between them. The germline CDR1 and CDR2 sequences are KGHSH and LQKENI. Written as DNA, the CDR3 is TGTGCCAGCTCACCGGGGGCGGGGGACACTGAAGCTTTCTTT. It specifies CASSPGAGDTEAFF.

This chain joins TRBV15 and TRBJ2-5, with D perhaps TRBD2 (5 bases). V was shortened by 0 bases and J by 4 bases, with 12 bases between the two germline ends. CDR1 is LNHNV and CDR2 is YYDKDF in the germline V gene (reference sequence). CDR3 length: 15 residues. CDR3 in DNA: TGTGCCACCAGCAGAGATCAAATGGCGGGAGAGACCCAGTACTTC. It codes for CATSRDQMAGETQYF.

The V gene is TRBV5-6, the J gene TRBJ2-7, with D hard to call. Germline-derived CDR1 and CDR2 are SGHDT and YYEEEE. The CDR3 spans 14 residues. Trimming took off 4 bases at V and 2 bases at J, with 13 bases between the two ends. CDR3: CASSPQPQPYEQYF. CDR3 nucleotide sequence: TGTGCCAGCAGCCCCCAACCCCAACCCTACGAGCAGTACTTC.

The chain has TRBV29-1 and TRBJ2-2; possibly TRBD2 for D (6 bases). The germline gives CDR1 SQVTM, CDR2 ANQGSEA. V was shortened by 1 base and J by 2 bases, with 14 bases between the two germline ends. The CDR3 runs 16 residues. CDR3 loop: CSVEAVSGTNTGELFF. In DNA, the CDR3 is TGCAGCGTTGAAGCGGTCTCAGGGACTAACACCGGGGAGCTGTTTTTT.

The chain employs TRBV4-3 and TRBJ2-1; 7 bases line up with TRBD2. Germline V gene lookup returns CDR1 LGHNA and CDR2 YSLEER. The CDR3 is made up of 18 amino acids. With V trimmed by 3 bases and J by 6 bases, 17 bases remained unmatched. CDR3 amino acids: CASSQDPPLTSPLNEQFF. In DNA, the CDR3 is TGCGCCAGCAGCCAGGATCCCCCCTTGACTAGCCCCCTCAATGAGCAGTTCTTC.

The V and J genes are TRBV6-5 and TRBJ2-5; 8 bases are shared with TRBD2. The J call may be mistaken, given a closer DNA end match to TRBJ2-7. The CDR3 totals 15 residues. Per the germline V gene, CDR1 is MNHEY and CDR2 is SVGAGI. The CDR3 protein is CASSPETSAPYEQYF. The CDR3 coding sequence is TGTGCCAGCAGCCCAGAGACTAGCGCACCCTACGAGCAGTACTTC.

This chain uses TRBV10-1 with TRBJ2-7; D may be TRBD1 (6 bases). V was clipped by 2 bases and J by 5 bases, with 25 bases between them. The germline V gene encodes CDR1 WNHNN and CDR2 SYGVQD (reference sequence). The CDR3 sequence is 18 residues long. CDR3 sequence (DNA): TGCGCCAGCAGTGAGCACAACCGGGACATGATATATCCCCACGAGCAGTACTTC. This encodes CASSEHNRDMIYPHEQYF.

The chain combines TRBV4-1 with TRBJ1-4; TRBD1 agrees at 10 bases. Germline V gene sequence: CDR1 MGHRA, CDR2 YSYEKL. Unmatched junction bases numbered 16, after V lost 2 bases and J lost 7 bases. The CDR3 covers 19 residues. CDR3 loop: CASSQRTERTGGRREKLFF. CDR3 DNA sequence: TGCGCCAGCAGCCAACGAACGGAAAGGACAGGGGGACGGCGTGAAAAACTGTTTTTT.

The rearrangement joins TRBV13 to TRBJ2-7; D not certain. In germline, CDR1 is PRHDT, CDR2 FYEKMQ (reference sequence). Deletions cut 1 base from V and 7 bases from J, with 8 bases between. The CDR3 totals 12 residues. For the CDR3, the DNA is TGTGCCAGCAGCTTAGCCCGTGTGGAGCAGTACTTC. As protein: CASSLARVEQYF.

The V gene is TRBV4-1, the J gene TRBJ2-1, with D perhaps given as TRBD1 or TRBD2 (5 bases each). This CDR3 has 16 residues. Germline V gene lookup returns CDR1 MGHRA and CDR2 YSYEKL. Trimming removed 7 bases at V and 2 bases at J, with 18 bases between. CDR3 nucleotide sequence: TGCGCCAGCAAAACCAGGGATGAGGGGACCTACAATGAGCAGTTCTTC. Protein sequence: CASKTRDEGTYNEQFF.

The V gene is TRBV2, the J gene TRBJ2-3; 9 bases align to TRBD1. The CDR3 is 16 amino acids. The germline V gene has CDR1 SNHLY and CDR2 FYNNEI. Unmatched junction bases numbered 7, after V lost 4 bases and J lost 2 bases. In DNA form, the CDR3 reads TGTGCCAGCAGTGGAGCGGGACAGGGAAACACAGATACGCAGTATTTT. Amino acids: CASSGAGQGNTDTQYF.

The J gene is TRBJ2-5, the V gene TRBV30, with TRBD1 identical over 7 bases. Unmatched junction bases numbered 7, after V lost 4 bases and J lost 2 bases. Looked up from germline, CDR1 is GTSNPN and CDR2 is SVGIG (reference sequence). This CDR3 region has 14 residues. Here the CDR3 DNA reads TGTGCCTGGATAGGGACAGTTGATCAAGAGACCCAGTACTTC. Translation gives CAWIGTVDQETQYF.

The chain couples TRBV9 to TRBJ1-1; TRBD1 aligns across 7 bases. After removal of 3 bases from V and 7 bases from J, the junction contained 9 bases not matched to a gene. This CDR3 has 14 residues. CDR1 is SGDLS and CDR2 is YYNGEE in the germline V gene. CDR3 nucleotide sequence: TGTGCCAGCAGCGGCTATTCCGGGACAGATGAAGCTTTCTTT. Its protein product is CASSGYSGTDEAFF.

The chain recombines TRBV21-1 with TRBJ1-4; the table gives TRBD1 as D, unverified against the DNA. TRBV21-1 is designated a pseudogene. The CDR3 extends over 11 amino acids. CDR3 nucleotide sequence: TGTGCCAGCAGCAAAAAACAGCTACTGTTTTTT. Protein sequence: CASSKKQLLFF.

CDR3 in DNA: TGTGCCAGCAGCTTAGAGAGGGGGTGGACTAGCGGGGCCAATGAGCAGTTCTTC. This translates into CASSLERGWTSGANEQFF. The chain links TRBV7-9 to TRBJ2-1; TRBD2 matches 12 bases. Germline CDR1 reads SEHNR; CDR2 reads FQNEAQ (reference sequence). V was clipped by 1 base and J by 6 bases; unmatched bases: 10. The CDR3 length is 18 residues.

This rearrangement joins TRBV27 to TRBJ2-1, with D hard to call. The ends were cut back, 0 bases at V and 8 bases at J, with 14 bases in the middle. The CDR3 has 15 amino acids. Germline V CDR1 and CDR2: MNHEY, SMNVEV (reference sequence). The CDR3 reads CASSLSTVSKDEQFF. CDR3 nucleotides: TGTGCCAGCAGTTTATCCACAGTGTCAAAGGATGAGCAGTTCTTC.

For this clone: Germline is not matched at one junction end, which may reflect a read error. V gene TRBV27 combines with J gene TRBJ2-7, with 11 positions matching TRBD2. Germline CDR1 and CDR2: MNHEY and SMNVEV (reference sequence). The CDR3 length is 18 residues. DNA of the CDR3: TGTGCCAGCAGTCACCTCGGGGTTAGCGGGAGGGCCTCCCACGAGCAGTACTTC. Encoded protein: CASSHLGVSGRASHEQYF.

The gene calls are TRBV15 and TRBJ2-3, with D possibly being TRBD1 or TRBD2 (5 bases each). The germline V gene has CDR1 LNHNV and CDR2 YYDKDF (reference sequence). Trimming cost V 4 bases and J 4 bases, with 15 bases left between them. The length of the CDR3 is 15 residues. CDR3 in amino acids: CATSTSRGVADTQYF. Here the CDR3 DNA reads TGTGCCACCAGCACCTCCCGAGGGGTTGCAGATACGCAGTATTTT. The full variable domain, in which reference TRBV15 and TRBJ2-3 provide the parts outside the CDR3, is DAMVIQNPRYQVTQFGKPVTLSCSQTLNHNVMYWYQQKSSQAPKLLFHYYDKDFNNEADTPDNFQSRRPNTSFCFLDIRSPGLGDTAMYLCATSTSRGVADTQYFGPGTRLTVL.

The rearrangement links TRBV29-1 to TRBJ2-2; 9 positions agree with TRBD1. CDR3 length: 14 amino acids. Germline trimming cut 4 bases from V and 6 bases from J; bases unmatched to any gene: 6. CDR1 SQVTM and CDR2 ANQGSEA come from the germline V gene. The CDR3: CSVGGTGYAGELFF. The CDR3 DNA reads TGCAGCGTTGGTGGGACAGGGTACGCCGGGGAGCTGTTTTTT.

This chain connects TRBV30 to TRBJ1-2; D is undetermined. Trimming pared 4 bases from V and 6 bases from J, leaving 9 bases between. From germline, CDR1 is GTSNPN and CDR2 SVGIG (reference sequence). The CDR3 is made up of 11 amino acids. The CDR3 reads CAWISLDGYTF. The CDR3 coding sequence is TGTGCCTGGATCAGTCTCGATGGCTACACCTTC.

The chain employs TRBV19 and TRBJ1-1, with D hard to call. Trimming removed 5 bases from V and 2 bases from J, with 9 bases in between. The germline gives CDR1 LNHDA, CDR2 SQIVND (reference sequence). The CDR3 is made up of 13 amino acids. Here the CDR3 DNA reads TGTGCCAGTAGTTTGAGCCTTAACACTGAAGCTTTCTTT. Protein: CASSLSLNTEAFF.